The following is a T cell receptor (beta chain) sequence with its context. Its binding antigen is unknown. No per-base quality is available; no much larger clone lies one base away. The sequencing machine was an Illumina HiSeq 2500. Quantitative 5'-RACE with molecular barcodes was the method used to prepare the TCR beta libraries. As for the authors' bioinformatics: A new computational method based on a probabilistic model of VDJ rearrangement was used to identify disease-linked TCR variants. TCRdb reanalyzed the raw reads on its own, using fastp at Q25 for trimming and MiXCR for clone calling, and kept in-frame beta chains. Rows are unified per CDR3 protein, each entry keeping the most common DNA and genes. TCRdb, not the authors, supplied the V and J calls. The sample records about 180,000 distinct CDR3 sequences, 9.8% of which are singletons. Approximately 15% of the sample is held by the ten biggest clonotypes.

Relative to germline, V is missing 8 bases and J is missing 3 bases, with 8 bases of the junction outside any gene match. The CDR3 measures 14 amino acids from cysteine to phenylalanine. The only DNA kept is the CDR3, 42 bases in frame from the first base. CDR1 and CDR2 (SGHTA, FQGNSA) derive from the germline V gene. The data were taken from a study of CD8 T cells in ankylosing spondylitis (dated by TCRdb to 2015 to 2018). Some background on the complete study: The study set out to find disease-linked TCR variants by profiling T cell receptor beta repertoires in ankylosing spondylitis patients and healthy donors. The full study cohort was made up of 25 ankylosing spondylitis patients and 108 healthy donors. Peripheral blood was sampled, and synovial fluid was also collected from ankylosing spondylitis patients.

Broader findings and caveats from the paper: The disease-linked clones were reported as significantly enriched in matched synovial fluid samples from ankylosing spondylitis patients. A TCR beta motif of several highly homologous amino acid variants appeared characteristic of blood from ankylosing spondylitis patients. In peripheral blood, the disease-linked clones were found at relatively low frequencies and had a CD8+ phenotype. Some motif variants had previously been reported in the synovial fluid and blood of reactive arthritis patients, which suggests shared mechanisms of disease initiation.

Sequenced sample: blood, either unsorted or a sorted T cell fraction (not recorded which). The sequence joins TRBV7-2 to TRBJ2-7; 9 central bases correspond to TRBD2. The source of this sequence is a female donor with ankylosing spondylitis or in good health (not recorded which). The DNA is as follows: TGTGCCAGCTTTATAGCGGGAGAGCTCTACGAGCAGTACTTC. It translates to CASFIAGELYEQYF.